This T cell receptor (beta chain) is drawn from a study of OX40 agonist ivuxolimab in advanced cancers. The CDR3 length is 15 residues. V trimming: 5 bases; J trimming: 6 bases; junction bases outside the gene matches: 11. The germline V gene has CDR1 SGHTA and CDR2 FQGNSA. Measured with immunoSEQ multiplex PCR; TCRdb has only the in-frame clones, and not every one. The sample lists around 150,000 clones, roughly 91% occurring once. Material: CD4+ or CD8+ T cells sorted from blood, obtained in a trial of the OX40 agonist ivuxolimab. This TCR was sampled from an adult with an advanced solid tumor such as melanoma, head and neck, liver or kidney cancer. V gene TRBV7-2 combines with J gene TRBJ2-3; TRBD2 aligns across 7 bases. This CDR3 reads CASSRQRGRSDTQYF. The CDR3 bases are TGTGCCAGCAGCCGCCAGCGGGGTCGGTCGGATACGCAGTATTTT.